This T cell receptor (beta chain) was sequenced for a study of shared clonotypes between healthy human individuals. Profiled with immunoSEQ multiplex PCR; TCRdb holds only in-frame clones, not every one. The sample consists of roughly 550,000 clones, around 95% of them appearing once. V was clipped by 7 bases and J by 4 bases; unmatched bases: 14. Germline lookup yields CDR1 MDHEN and CDR2 SYDVKM. The CDR3 loop spans 16 amino acids. Terminally differentiated effector memory CD45RA+ cells were left out of the naive CD8 fraction, which was CD45RO-negative and positively selected for CCR7. Specimen: naive CD8+ T cells sorted from blood. The source is a woman in her thirties in good health. The rearrangement joins TRBV28 to TRBJ2-7; 9 nucleotides align to TRBD2. The CDR3 reads CASTEVSSGVPYEQYF. The DNA of the CDR3 is TGTGCCAGCACCGAAGTCTCTAGCGGGGTCCCATACGAGCAGTACTTC.